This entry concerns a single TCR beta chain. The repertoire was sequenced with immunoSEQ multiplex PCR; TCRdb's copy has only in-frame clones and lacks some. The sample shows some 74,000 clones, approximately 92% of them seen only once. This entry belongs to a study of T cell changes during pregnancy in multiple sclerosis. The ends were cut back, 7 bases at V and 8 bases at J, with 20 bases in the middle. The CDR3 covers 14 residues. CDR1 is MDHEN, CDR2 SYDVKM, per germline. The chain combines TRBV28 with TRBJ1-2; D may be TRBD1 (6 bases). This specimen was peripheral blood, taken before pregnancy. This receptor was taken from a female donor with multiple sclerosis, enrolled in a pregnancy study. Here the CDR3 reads CASTTRTDTGGYTF. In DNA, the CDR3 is TGTGCCAGCACAACCAGGACAGACACGGGCGGCTACACCTTC.